These 13 T cell receptor beta chains were sequenced from one sample in a study of blood T cells in healthy people across ages. Using a J-beta primer mix together with a sample-barcoded 5' primer, a second PCR was run for roughly 6 to 12 cycles. TCRdb re-analysed the 5' RACE reads in MiXCR, keeping a single row per CDR3 protein. The data contain around 800,000 distinct CDR3 sequences, around 45% of them seen just once; the ten biggest clones take up nearly 20%. The sequencing sample was made of blood. Every receptor here comes from a man between 60 and 70 years old in good health.

This chain links TRBV2 with TRBJ2-1; 8 bases are a match to TRBD2. V gave up 7 bases and J gave up 5 bases; unmatched junction bases: 10. Germline CDR1 reads SNHLY; CDR2 reads FYNNEI. The CDR3 contains 15 residues. In DNA form, the CDR3 reads TGTGCCAGCACTCCTTGGGGAGCGGGGGACAATGAGCAGTTCTTC. It codes for CASTPWGAGDNEQFF.

This clonotype was counted a few times. V usage is TRBV6-6 and J usage is TRBJ1-5; possibly TRBD1 for D (6 bases). Germline lookup yields CDR1 MNHNY and CDR2 SVGAGI (reference sequence). This CDR3 is built from 15 residues. V was clipped by 5 bases and J by 0 bases, with 11 bases between them. The CDR3 nucleotides read TGTGCCAGCAGTGGGGGGCAGGGTAGCAATCAGCCCCAGCATTTT. This codes for CASSGGQGSNQPQHF.

The chain links TRBV20-1 to TRBJ2-5; possible D gene TRBD1, 6 bases. The J call may be wrong; the DNA end is better matched by TRBJ2-7. This CDR3 region has 13 residues. Germline CDR1 is DFQATT and CDR2 is SNEGSKA (reference sequence). This CDR3 reads CSASTGQGYEQYF. CDR3 nucleotides: TGCAGTGCTAGCACAGGGCAGGGGTACGAGCAGTACTTC.

This clonotype has only a few counts. This chain links TRBV6-2 or TRBV6-3 with TRBJ2-5; TRBD1 aligns across 9 bases. This CDR3 has 14 residues. V trimming: 2 bases; J trimming: 5 bases; junction bases outside the gene matches: 3. Per the germline V gene, CDR1 is MNHEY and CDR2 is SVGEGT. CDR3 DNA sequence: TGTGCCAGCAGTTACGGGACAGGGTCGGAGACCCAGTACTTC. Residues: CASSYGTGSETQYF.

This clonotype was observed a few times. The gene calls are TRBV7-2 and TRBJ2-2, with TRBD2 as a possible D gene (5 bases). Germline V gene sequence: CDR1 SGHTA, CDR2 FQGNSA. The CDR3 contains 14 residues. V was pared by 3 bases and J by 5 bases, with 10 bases between. CDR3 protein: CASSFRRETGELFF. The CDR3 nucleotides are TGTGCCAGCAGCTTCAGACGGGAAACCGGGGAGCTGTTTTTT.

The chain couples TRBV6-4 to TRBJ2-7; TRBD2 might be the D (6 bases). The assigned J gene may be wrong: the sequence end matches TRBJ2-5 better. The CDR3 contains 13 residues. In germline, CDR1 is MRHNA, CDR2 SNTAGT. CDR3 sequence reads: CASITYRGETQYF. The DNA of the CDR3 is TGTGCCAGCATCACCTACCGGGGGGAGACCCAGTACTTC.

The chain combines TRBV20-1 with TRBJ2-5; no firm D call. The CDR3 consists of 12 residues. CDR1 is DFQATT and CDR2 is SNEGSKA in the germline V gene (reference sequence). V gave up 3 bases and J gave up 1 base, with 6 bases separating them. DNA of the CDR3: TGCAGTGCTAGTGCCCCCCAAGAGACCCAGTACTTC. Protein product: CSASAPQETQYF.

This clonotype was recorded many times. The chain combines TRBV29-1 with TRBJ2-3; 9 bases line up with TRBD1. The V gene's germline CDR1 is SQVTM and CDR2 ANQGSEA. This CDR3 comprises 13 residues. Trimming took 6 bases from V and 4 from J; bases not matched to a gene: 5. The CDR3 DNA reads as TGCAGCGTCGGGACAGGGACCGCAGATACGCAGTATTTT. This translates into CSVGTGTADTQYF.

This chain joins TRBV18 and TRBJ1-5, with 10 bases aligning to TRBD1. Germline loops: CDR1 KGHSH, CDR2 LQKENI. This CDR3 is built from 15 residues. The trim removed 3 bases at V and 2 bases at J, leaving 1 base unmatched. The CDR3 coding sequence is TGTGCCAGCTCACCCGGGACAGGGGGCAATCAGCCCCAGCATTTT. Its protein is CASSPGTGGNQPQHF. The variable domain in full, completed from reference TRBV18 and TRBJ1-5, reads NAGVMQNPRHLVRRRGQEARLRCSPMKGHSHVYWYRQLPEEGLKFMVYLQKENIIDESGMPKERFSAEFPKEGPSILRIQQVVRGDSAAYFCASSPGTGGNQPQHFGDGTRLSIL.

The chain recombines TRBV18 with TRBJ1-4; D uncertain. Germline CDR1 and CDR2: KGHSH and LQKENI. Trimming shortened V by 2 bases and J by 8 bases, and 12 bases separated the two germline ends. The CDR3 spans 14 residues. The CDR3 sequence: CASSPGFPAEKLFF. In DNA form, the CDR3 reads TGTGCCAGCTCACCAGGATTTCCGGCCGAAAAACTGTTTTTT.

The chain is built from TRBV18 and TRBJ2-7, with TRBD2 matching 11 bases. CDR3 length equals 15 residues. The germline gives CDR1 KGHSH, CDR2 LQKENI. Losses at the gene ends were 6 bases for V and 5 bases for J; bases not matched to a gene: 9. The CDR3 loop reads CASSPTGTSGHEQYF. The CDR3 DNA is TGTGCCAGCTCCCCCACCGGGACTAGCGGCCACGAGCAGTACTTC.

This clonotype was counted many times. The chain is built from TRBV12-3 or TRBV12-4 and TRBJ2-1; unclear D gene. The CDR3 covers 11 residues. Trimming took off 1 base at V and 6 bases at J, with 1 base between the two ends. The CDR3 here is CASSLGNEQFF. CDR3 nucleotides: TGTGCCAGCAGTTTAGGCAATGAGCAGTTCTTC.

For the CDR3, the DNA is TGTGCCTCGTACCTCGAGGGACCTGACTATGGCTACACCTTC. It translates to CASYLEGPDYGYTF. V gene TRBV30 combines with J gene TRBJ1-2; tentatively, D is TRBD1 (5 bases). Germline V gene lookup returns CDR1 GTSNPN and CDR2 SVGIG (reference sequence). The V end lost 7 bases, the J end lost 3 bases, and 18 bases lay between the germline ends. The CDR3 sequence is 14 residues long.